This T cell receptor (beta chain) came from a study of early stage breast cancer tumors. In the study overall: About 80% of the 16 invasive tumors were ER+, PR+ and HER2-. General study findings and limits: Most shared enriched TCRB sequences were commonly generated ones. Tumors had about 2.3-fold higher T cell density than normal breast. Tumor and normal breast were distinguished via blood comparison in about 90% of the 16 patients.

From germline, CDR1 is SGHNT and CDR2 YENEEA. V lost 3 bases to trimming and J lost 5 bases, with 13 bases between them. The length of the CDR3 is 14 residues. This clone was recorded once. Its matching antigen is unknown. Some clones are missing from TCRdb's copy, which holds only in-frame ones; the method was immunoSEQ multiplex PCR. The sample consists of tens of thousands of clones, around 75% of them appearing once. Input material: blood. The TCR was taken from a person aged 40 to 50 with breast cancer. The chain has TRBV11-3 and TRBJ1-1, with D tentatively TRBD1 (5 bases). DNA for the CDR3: TGTGCCAGCAGCTTGGAACAGAAGGGGACTGAAGCTTTCTTT. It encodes CASSLEQKGTEAFF.